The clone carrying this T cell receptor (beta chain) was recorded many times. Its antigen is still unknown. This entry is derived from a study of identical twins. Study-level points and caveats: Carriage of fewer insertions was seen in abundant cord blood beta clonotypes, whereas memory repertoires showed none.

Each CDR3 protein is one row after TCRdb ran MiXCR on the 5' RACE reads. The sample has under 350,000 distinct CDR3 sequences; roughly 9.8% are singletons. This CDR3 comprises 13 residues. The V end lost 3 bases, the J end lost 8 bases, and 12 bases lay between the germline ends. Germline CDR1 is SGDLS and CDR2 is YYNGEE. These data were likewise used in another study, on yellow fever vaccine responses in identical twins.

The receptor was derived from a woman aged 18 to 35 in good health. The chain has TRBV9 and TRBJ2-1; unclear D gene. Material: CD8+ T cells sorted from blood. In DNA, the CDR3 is TGTGCCAGCAGCGAACCGCCGGAAGATGAGCAGTTCTTC. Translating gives CASSEPPEDEQFF. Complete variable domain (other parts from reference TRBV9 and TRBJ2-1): DSGVTQTPKHLITATGQRVTLRCSPRSGDLSVYWYQQSLDQGLQFLIQYYNGEERAKGNILERFSAQQFPDLHSELNLSSLELGDSALYFCASSEPPEDEQFFGPGTRLTVL.